This T cell receptor beta chain emerged from a study of spatial heterogeneity in lung cancer. Points from the study as a whole: Higher tumor mutation counts went along with higher counts of expanded intratumoral alpha and beta TCRs.

This clonotype was seen more than once but under ten times. Its matching antigen is unknown. Each TCR cDNA molecule carried a unique molecular identifier. Using its own MiXCR run on the 5' RACE reads, TCRdb lists one record per CDR3 protein. Of 15,000 to 20,000 distinct CDR3 sequences listed, roughly 7.5% are singletons. As for time point: sample taken at primary tumor resection. The donors were approximately 65 patients with non-small cell lung cancer that was early-stage and untreated. This receptor was identified in a male donor with early-stage non-small cell lung cancer. Here the sequenced sample was lung tumor tissue, taken at surgery.

The CDR3 nucleotides read TGCGCCAGCAGCTTCTTAGCCGGGACAGGGGTATCTGGGGCCAACGTCCTGACTTTC. It yields the protein CASSFLAGTGVSGANVLTF. V gene TRBV4-1 combines with J gene TRBJ2-6; 10 bases line up with TRBD1. The CDR3 is 19 amino acids. The V and J ends lost 5 bases and 1 base, in that order; junction bases with no gene match: 11. The germline gives CDR1 MGHRA, CDR2 YSYEKL.